The clone carrying this T cell receptor beta chain was seen a handful of times. Its target is not known. This specimen belongs to a study of T cells in Graves' hyperthyroidism and ophthalmopathy. Study-wide findings and caveats: It was a median roughly 6.5 months before onset that the model predicted ophthalmopathy. Using 13 V-J features, a model discriminated ophthalmopathy from stable hyperthyroidism. Blood also contained most expanded thyroid clonotypes above 0.001.

Amplified TCR beta CDR3 regions derived from RNA transcripts. HTBI primers were used for first-round RT-PCR of the TCR CDR3. MiXCR, run by TCRdb on the multiplex PCR reads, gives a single entry per CDR3 protein. The sample records about 180,000 distinct CDR3 sequences, about 15% being singletons. Calling Graves' hyperthyroidism stable meant ophthalmopathy did not progress within 18 months. Germline CDR1 DFQATT, CDR2 SNEGSKA (reference sequence). The CDR3 covers 14 residues. Between the trimmed V and J ends, which lost 5 bases and 2 bases, there was a span of 12 bases. The chain has TRBV20-1 and TRBJ2-2; weak D call: TRBD1 (5 bases). The sample taken for sequencing was blood. This receptor was taken from a woman in her forties or fifties with Graves' hyperthyroidism. The CDR3: CSAPGQGNTGELFF. CDR3 nucleotide sequence: TGCAGTGCTCCAGGACAAGGCAACACCGGGGAGCTGTTTTTT.